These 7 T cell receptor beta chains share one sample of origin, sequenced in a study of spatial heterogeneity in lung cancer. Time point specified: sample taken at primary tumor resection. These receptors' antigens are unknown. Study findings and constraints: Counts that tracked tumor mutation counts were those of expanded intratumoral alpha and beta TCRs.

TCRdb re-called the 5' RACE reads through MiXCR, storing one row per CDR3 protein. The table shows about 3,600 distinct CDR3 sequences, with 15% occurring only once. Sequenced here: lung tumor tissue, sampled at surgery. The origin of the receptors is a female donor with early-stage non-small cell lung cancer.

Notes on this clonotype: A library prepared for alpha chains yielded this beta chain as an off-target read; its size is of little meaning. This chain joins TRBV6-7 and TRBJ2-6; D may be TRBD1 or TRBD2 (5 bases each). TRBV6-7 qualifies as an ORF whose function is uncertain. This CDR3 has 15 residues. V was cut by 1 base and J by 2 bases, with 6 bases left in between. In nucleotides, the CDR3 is TGTGCCAGCAGTTACTGGGACGCTGGGGCCAACGTCCTGACTTTC. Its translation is CASSYWDAGANVLTF.

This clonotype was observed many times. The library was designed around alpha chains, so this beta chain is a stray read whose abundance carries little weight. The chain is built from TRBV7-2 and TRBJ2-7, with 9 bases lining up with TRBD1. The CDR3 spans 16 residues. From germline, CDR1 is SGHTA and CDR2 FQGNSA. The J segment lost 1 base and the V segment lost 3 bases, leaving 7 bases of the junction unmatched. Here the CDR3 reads CASSLVPGQGSYEQYF. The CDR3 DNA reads TGTGCCAGCAGCTTGGTTCCGGGACAGGGATCCTACGAGCAGTACTTC.

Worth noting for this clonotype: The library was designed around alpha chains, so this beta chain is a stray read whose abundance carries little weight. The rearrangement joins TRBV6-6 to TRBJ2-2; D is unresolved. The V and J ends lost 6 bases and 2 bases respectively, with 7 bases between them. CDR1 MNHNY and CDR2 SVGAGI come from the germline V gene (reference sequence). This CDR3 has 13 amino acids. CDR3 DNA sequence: TGTGCCAGCAGGTCTAGTAACACCGGGGAGCTGTTTTTT. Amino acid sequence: CASRSSNTGELFF.

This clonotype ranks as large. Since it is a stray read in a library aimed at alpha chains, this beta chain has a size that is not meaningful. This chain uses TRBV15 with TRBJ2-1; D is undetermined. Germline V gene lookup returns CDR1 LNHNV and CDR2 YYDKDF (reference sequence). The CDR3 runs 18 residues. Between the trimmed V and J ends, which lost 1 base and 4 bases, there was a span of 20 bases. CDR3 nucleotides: TGTGCCACCAGCAGAGTGAGATTTGTTGGTAAAGGGTACAATGAGCAGTTCTTC. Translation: CATSRVRFVGKGYNEQFF. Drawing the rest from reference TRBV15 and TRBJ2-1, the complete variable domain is DAMVIQNPRYQVTQFGKPVTLSCSQTLNHNVMYWYQQKSSQAPKLLFHYYDKDFNNEADTPDNFQSRRPNTSFCFLDIRSPGLGDTAMYLCATSRVRFVGKGYNEQFFGPGTRLTVL.

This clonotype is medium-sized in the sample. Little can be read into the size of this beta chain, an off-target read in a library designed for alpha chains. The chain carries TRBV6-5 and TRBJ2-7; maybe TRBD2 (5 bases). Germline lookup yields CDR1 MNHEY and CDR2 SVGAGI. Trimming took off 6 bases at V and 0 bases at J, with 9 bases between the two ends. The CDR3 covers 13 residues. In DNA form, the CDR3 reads TGTGCCAGCAGACACCGGGACTCCTACGAGCAGTACTTC. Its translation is CASRHRDSYEQYF.

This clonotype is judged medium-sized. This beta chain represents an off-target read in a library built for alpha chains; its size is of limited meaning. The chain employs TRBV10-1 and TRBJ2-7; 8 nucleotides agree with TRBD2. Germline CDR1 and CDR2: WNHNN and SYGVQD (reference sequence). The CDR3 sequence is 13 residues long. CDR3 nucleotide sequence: TGCGCTCCGCGGGGGGTCGCCTACTACGAGCAGTACTTC. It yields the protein CAPRGVAYYEQYF.

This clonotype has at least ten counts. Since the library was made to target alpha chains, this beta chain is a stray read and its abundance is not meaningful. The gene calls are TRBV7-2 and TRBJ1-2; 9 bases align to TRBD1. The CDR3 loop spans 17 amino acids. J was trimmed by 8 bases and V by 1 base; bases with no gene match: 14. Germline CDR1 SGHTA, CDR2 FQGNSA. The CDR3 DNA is TGTGCCAGCAGCTTAGAGGGGGGACAGGGAAAGGTGCGAGGCTACACCTTC. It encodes CASSLEGGQGKVRGYTF.